The sequence of this T cell receptor (beta chain) was determined in a study of metastatic and nonmetastatic thyroid tumors. Prior to thyroid surgery, none of the patients had received any treatment. CDR3 length: 15 residues. The germline V gene has CDR1 PRHDT and CDR2 FYEKMQ (reference sequence). V lost 5 bases, J lost 3 bases, and 10 bases stayed unmatched. TCRdb reanalyzed the PCR reads via MiXCR. The sample contains about 20,000 clones, around a third of which appear only once. This chain connects TRBV13 to TRBJ2-7; 7 nucleotides line up with TRBD2. What was sequenced was blood. The clonotype was recovered from a female donor with papillary thyroid cancer or a benign thyroid nodule (not recorded which). Some clones in this sample may be carry-over from other donors' samples. This CDR3 reads CASSGTSEVIYEQYF. In nucleotides, the CDR3 is TGTGCCAGCAGCGGTACTAGCGAGGTTATCTACGAGCAGTACTTC. Based on the CDR3 plus reference TRBV13 and TRBJ2-7, the full variable domain is AAGVIQSPRHLIKEKRETATLKCYPIPRHDTVYWYQQGPGQDPQFLISFYEKMQSDKGSIPDRFSAQQFSDYHSELNMSSLELGDSALYFCASSGTSEVIYEQYFGPGTRLTVT.